The 29 T cell receptor beta chains below were found in one sample sequenced in a study of T cell changes during pregnancy in multiple sclerosis. TCRdb's copy holds only in-frame clones and misses some; the assay was immunoSEQ multiplex PCR. The repertoire holds some 71,000 clones, with about 91% as singletons. Sample: peripheral blood, taken after pregnancy. Receptors originate from a female donor with multiple sclerosis, enrolled in a pregnancy study.

The J gene is TRBJ2-2, the V gene TRBV27; 10 bases line up with TRBD2. Per germline, CDR1 MNHEY and CDR2 SMNVEV (reference sequence). The junction had 9 bases not matched to a gene; V was cut back by 5 bases and J by 6 bases. This CDR3 has 16 residues. This chain's CDR3 is CASSITSGIVPGELFF. The CDR3 DNA reads TGTGCCAGCAGTATAACTAGCGGGATAGTACCCGGGGAGCTGTTTTTT.

The chain links TRBV6-5 to TRBJ2-1; 7 bases line up with TRBD1. V shed 2 bases, J shed 7 bases, and the junction held 2 bases outside the gene matches. The V gene's germline CDR1 is MNHEY and CDR2 SVGAGI. This CDR3 region has 13 residues. This CDR3 is CASSYTGQNEQFF. CDR3 nucleotides: TGTGCCAGCAGTTACACGGGACAGAATGAGCAGTTCTTC.

The sample holds one count of this clone. V and J are TRBV5-4 and TRBJ2-2; a possible D gene is TRBD2 (5 bases). Germline loops: CDR1 SGHNT, CDR2 YYREEE (reference sequence). Trimming took off 0 bases at V and 4 bases at J, with 13 bases between the two ends. CDR3 length equals 16 residues. Here the CDR3 DNA reads TGTGCCAGCAGCTTGGCGTGGGGAGAACCCACCGGGGAGCTGTTTTTT. Translation gives CASSLAWGEPTGELFF.

The rearrangement joins TRBV4-2 to TRBJ2-4, with D tentatively TRBD1 (5 bases). The CDR3 runs 18 residues. Germline values: CDR1 LGHNA, CDR2 YNFKEQ. The ends were cut back, 0 bases at V and 1 base at J, with 16 bases in the middle. This CDR3 reads CASSQDLQGSSAKNIQYF. Written as DNA, the CDR3 is TGTGCCAGCAGCCAAGATCTGCAGGGATCCTCGGCCAAAAACATTCAGTACTTC.

The chain combines TRBV6-1 with TRBJ2-7, with D possibly being TRBD2 (5 bases). Trimming took off 7 bases at V and 4 bases at J, with 11 bases between the two ends. Germline loops: CDR1 MNHNS, CDR2 SASEGT. The CDR3 has 12 residues. In nucleotides, the CDR3 is TGTGCCAGCACCGGAGAGGGATACGAGCAGTACTTC. Its protein product is CASTGEGYEQYF.

The chain is built from TRBV6-1 and TRBJ2-2, with 8 bases fitting TRBD1. V lost 3 bases and J lost 0; bases outside the gene matches: 15. This CDR3 region has 20 residues. In germline, CDR1 is MNHNS, CDR2 SASEGT. The chain's CDR3 is CASSDPLGQAIFTNTGELFF. The CDR3 nucleotides are TGTGCCAGCAGTGATCCGTTGGGACAGGCTATATTTACGAACACCGGGGAGCTGTTTTTT.

The chain combines TRBV5-1 with TRBJ2-1, with 8 bases that match TRBD2. The V gene end was trimmed by 1 base and the J gene end by 4 bases; junction bases not matched to a gene: 4. There are 15 residues in the CDR3. Per the germline V gene, CDR1 is SGHRS and CDR2 is YFSETQ. CDR3 sequence (DNA): TGCGCCAGCAGCTTGAGCGGGGGATCTTACAATGAGCAGTTCTTC. This codes for CASSLSGGSYNEQFF. Using reference TRBV5-1 and TRBJ2-1 for the parts outside the CDR3, the full variable domain is KAGVTQTPRYLIKTRGQQVTLSCSPISGHRSVSWYQQTPGQGLQFLFEYFSETQRNKGNFPGRFSGRQFSNSRSEMNVSTLELGDSALYLCASSLSGGSYNEQFFGPGTRLTVL.

The chain couples TRBV5-1 to TRBJ1-2, with a possible D match to TRBD1 (5 bases). Germline-derived CDR1 and CDR2 are SGHRS and YFSETQ. The CDR3 is 16 amino acids. The V and J ends lost 4 bases and 4 bases respectively, with 20 bases between them. CDR3 nucleotides: TGCGCCAGCAGCGCCGGGGGACTCCCCAAGACCTATGGCTACACCTTC. It translates to CASSAGGLPKTYGYTF.

The chain employs TRBV29-1 and TRBJ2-1, with TRBD2 identical over 10 bases. Trimming removed 7 bases from V and 6 bases from J; junction bases left unmatched: 3. Germline V lookup: CDR1 SQVTM, CDR2 ANQGSEA. The CDR3 is 12 residues long. The CDR3 nucleotides are TGCAGCGGGACTAGCGGCACCAATGAGCAGTTCTTC. Its translation: CSGTSGTNEQFF.

This chain joins TRBV19 and TRBJ1-3; TRBD1 might be the D (5 bases). The CDR3 has 14 residues. Trimming stripped 7 bases from V and 4 bases from J, with 14 bases between. The germline V gene encodes CDR1 LNHDA and CDR2 SQIVND (reference sequence). CDR3 sequence (DNA): TGTGCCAGTAAAAGGGGCGCCGCGGGAAACACCATATATTTT. Its translation: CASKRGAAGNTIYF.

This chain connects TRBV7-9 to TRBJ2-6, with a weak D call TRBD2 (5 bases). The CDR3 runs 18 residues. V was trimmed by 1 base and J by 4 bases, leaving 17 bases between them. The germline V gene encodes CDR1 SEHNR and CDR2 FQNEAQ (reference sequence). CDR3: CASSLDFRSGFGANVLTF. CDR3 DNA sequence: TGTGCCAGCAGCTTAGATTTTCGATCGGGATTCGGGGCCAACGTCCTGACTTTC.

The chain recombines TRBV9 with TRBJ2-1; 9 bases map to TRBD2. Trimming removed 6 bases from V and 3 bases from J; junction bases left unmatched: 13. CDR1 SGDLS and CDR2 YYNGEE come from the germline V gene. The CDR3 consists of 17 residues. CDR3 protein: CASITIQREAGYNEQFF. CDR3 coding DNA: TGTGCCAGCATCACTATACAGCGGGAGGCGGGCTACAATGAGCAGTTCTTC.

V is TRBV5-1 and J is TRBJ2-3, with TRBD1 matching 8 bases. V gave up 3 bases and J gave up 6 bases; unmatched junction bases: 12. The CDR3 length is 16 residues. In germline, CDR1 is SGHRS, CDR2 YFSETQ. This chain's CDR3 is CASSWGPQGAGDTQYF. Written as DNA, the CDR3 is TGCGCCAGCAGCTGGGGGCCTCAGGGGGCGGGGGATACGCAGTATTTT.

As DNA, the CDR3 is TGTGCCAGCAGCTTATCAGGGATGAACACTGAAGCTTTCTTT. It codes for CASSLSGMNTEAFF. This chain links TRBV7-9 with TRBJ1-1; possible D gene TRBD1, 5 bases. The CDR3 spans 14 residues. Per the germline V gene, CDR1 is SEHNR and CDR2 is FQNEAQ (reference sequence). V dropped 2 bases and J dropped 0 bases, with 7 bases sitting between them.

This chain links TRBV6-5 with TRBJ2-7; 9 positions match TRBD1. The CDR3 extends over 15 amino acids. The V segment lost 5 bases and the J segment 6 bases; nucleotides outside the gene matches: 11. Germline values: CDR1 MNHEY, CDR2 SVGAGI. The CDR3, as DNA: TGTGCCAGCAGTCCCTCGGGACAGGGAAGTTTCGAGCAGTACTTC. This gives the protein CASSPSGQGSFEQYF.

This chain links TRBV2 with TRBJ2-2, with D perhaps TRBD2 (5 bases). Trimming pared 4 bases from V and 0 bases from J, leaving 9 bases between. Germline V gene lookup returns CDR1 SNHLY and CDR2 FYNNEI. The length of the CDR3 is 15 residues. In DNA, the CDR3 is TGTGCCAGCAGTGCTCAGAGGGCGAACACCGGGGAGCTGTTTTTT. Its protein product is CASSAQRANTGELFF.

V gene TRBV6-5 combines with J gene TRBJ1-2; no firm D call. Germline V lookup: CDR1 MNHEY, CDR2 SVGAGI. This CDR3 region has 15 residues. Trimming took off 1 base at V and 4 bases at J, with 13 bases between the two ends. Written as DNA, the CDR3 is TGTGCCAGCAGTTACTTCATGATCCCAGTCTATGGCTACACCTTC. As protein: CASSYFMIPVYGYTF.

V usage is TRBV4-2 and J usage is TRBJ2-4, with TRBD2 matching 13 bases. Per the germline V gene, CDR1 is LGHNA and CDR2 is YNFKEQ. This CDR3 region has 15 residues. V lost 6 bases, J lost 9 bases, and 8 bases stayed unmatched. This CDR3 is CASRSTSGREGIQYF. The CDR3 DNA sequence: TGTGCCAGCAGGTCCACTAGCGGGAGGGAGGGCATTCAGTACTTC.

The sample holds one count of this clone. V usage is TRBV6-5 and J usage is TRBJ2-1; TRBD2 might be the D (5 bases). V lost 0 bases to trimming and J lost 7 bases, with 13 bases between them. There are 15 residues in the CDR3. The germline V gene has CDR1 MNHEY and CDR2 SVGAGI. The CDR3 protein is CASSYSAGLGNEQFF. Written as DNA, the CDR3 is TGTGCCAGCAGTTACTCGGCGGGCTTGGGGAATGAGCAGTTCTTC.

The chain recombines TRBV5-1 with TRBJ2-2; 9 bases are shared with TRBD1. J was trimmed by 2 bases and V by 7 bases; bases with no gene match: 6. The CDR3 runs 15 residues. Germline V gene data show CDR1 as SGHRS and CDR2 as YFSETQ. The CDR3 nucleotides read TGCGCCAGCCGTACAGGGGGCGTCAACACCGGGGAGCTGTTTTTT. This sequence encodes CASRTGGVNTGELFF.

V gene TRBV18 combines with J gene TRBJ1-3; no firm D call. The CDR3 spans 17 residues. Trimming took 3 bases from V and 0 from J, leaving 15 bases between them. Germline CDR1 reads KGHSH; CDR2 reads LQKENI. The chain's CDR3 is CASSPIGGVSSGNTIYF. CDR3 sequence (DNA): TGTGCCAGCTCACCGATTGGAGGAGTGAGCTCTGGAAACACCATATATTTT.

The chain recombines TRBV2 with TRBJ2-2; TRBD2 agrees at 11 bases. The V gene end was trimmed by 4 bases and the J gene end by 0 bases; junction bases not matched to a gene: 1. CDR1 and CDR2 (germline): SNHLY, FYNNEI. This CDR3 spans 16 amino acids. The CDR3: CASSATSGANTGELFF. The CDR3 region has the DNA TGTGCCAGCAGTGCGACTAGCGGGGCGAACACCGGGGAGCTGTTTTTT.

J is TRBJ1-4 and V is TRBV4-1; TRBD1 aligns across 10 bases. The CDR3 runs 19 residues. With 0 bases clipped from V and 2 bases from J, the junction kept 9 bases outside the gene matches. CDR1 and CDR2 (germline): MGHRA, YSYEKL. In DNA, the CDR3 is TGCGCCAGCAGCCAAGATCGACAGGGGGCAATTGGGACTAATGAAAAACTGTTTTTT. Protein product: CASSQDRQGAIGTNEKLFF.

V gene TRBV4-3 combines with J gene TRBJ1-2; unclear D gene. V lost 0 bases, J lost 7 bases, and 15 bases lay in between. Germline V CDR1 and CDR2: LGHNA, YSLEER. The CDR3 covers 15 residues. The CDR3 DNA reads TGCGCCAGCAGCCAAGATCTGGGCCTCCGGGGTGGCTACACCTTC. It yields the protein CASSQDLGLRGGYTF.

The CDR3 sequence is CASSTQTTGSTEAFF. The CDR3 DNA reads as TGTGCCAGTAGTACGCAAACAACAGGGAGCACTGAAGCTTTCTTT. The chain has TRBV19 and TRBJ1-1, with D perhaps TRBD1 (6 bases). The CDR3 is 15 residues long. Germline V gene sequence: CDR1 LNHDA, CDR2 SQIVND (reference sequence). The V end was cut by 4 bases, the J end by 4 bases, with 16 bases between.

The gene calls are TRBV2 and TRBJ2-3, with 13 positions matching TRBD2. The V gene end was trimmed by 7 bases and the J gene end by 5 bases; junction bases not matched to a gene: 6. The CDR3 covers 15 residues. Germline assignment: CDR1 SNHLY and CDR2 FYNNEI. As DNA, the CDR3 is TGTGCCAGCAAGTGGACTAGCGGGAGTGTAGATACGCAGTATTTT. It is translated as CASKWTSGSVDTQYF. Using reference TRBV2 and TRBJ2-3 for the parts outside the CDR3, the full variable domain is EPEVTQTPSHQVTQMGQEVILRCVPISNHLYFYWYRQILGQKVEFLVSFYNNEISEKSEIFDDQFSVERPDGSNFTLKIRSTKLEDSAMYFCASKWTSGSVDTQYFGPGTRLTVL.

The gene calls are TRBV19 and TRBJ1-5; D is unresolved. The V end lost 4 bases, the J end lost 6 bases, and 13 bases lay between the germline ends. Per germline, CDR1 LNHDA and CDR2 SQIVND (reference sequence). The CDR3 contains 14 residues. The CDR3 is CASSTDGFSQPQHF. CDR3 DNA sequence: TGTGCCAGTAGTACAGACGGGTTTTCTCAGCCCCAGCATTTT.

The J gene is TRBJ2-7, the V gene TRBV27; TRBD1 aligns across 8 bases. The length of the CDR3 is 20 residues. Looked up from germline, CDR1 is MNHEY and CDR2 is SMNVEV (reference sequence). V gave up 2 bases and J gave up 1 base; unmatched junction bases: 19. The CDR3 is CASSLRFQGAPLGPSYEQYF. DNA of the CDR3: TGTGCCAGCAGTTTAAGGTTCCAGGGGGCGCCGTTGGGACCTTCCTACGAGCAGTACTTC.

This clone was counted a single time. The V call is TRBV5-6, the J call TRBJ1-2; maybe TRBD1 (5 bases). This CDR3 region has 13 residues. CDR1 and CDR2 from the germline V gene are SGHDT and YYEEEE. Trimming stripped 5 bases from V and 2 bases from J, with 10 bases between. The CDR3 loop reads CASRKDRNYGYTF. CDR3 coding DNA: TGTGCCAGCAGAAAAGACAGAAACTATGGCTACACCTTC.